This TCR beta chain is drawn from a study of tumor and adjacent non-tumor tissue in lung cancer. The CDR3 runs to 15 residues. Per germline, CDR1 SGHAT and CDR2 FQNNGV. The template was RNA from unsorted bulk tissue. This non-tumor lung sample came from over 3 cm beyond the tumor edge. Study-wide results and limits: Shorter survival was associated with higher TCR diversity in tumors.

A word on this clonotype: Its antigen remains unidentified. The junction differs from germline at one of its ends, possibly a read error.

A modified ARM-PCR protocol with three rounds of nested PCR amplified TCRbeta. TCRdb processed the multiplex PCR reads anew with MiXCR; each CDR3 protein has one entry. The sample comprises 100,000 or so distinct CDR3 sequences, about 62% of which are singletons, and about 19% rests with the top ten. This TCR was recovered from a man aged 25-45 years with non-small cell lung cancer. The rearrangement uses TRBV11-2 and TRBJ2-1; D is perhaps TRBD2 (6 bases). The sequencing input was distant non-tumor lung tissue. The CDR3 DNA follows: TGTGCCGGCAGCTTTATCCTGGCGGGGATTGATGAGCAGTTCTTC. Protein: CAGSFILAGIDEQFF.